This is a list of T cell receptor beta chains from one sample in a study of PD-L1 blockade in urothelial cancer. Some clones are missing from TCRdb's copy, which holds only in-frame ones; the method was immunoSEQ multiplex PCR. Among about 38,000 clones listed, over 80% were seen once. The sequences come from PBMCs, collected around atezolizumab (anti-PD-L1) treatment. These receptors all come from a man older than 75 with urothelial cancer. Both conserved end residues are part of each CDR3. D genes are given only for firm matches. Not every row has a clone size; where given, it reads once, few, many or a size class.

size,D,J,V,CDR3,DNA
-,-,TRBJ2-1,TRBV19,CASSTSSYNEQFF,TGTGCCAGTAGTACTAGCTCCTACAATGAGCAGTTCTTC
-,-,TRBJ2-6,TRBV18,CASSPWPRGLGANVLTF,TGTGCCAGCTCACCTTGGCCGCGCGGGCTTGGGGCCAACGTCCTGACTTTC
-,-,TRBJ1-2,TRBV11-2,CASSLVPSYGYTF,TGTGCCAGCAGCTTAGTTCCCTCCTATGGCTACACCTTC
-,-,TRBJ1-3,TRBV11-2,CASSLVAGAPGNTIYF,TGTGCCAGCAGCTTAGTCGCGGGGGCGCCTGGAAACACCATATATTTT
-,TRBD1,TRBJ1-5,TRBV5-8,CASSLDSGTGSSQPQHF,TGTGCCAGCAGCTTGGACTCCGGGACAGGGAGTAGCCAGCCCCAGCATTTT
-,TRBD1,TRBJ1-1,TRBV5-1,CASSAAGQGTEAFF,TGCGCCAGCAGCGCCGCGGGACAGGGCACTGAAGCTTTCTTT
few,TRBD1,TRBJ2-3,TRBV11-2,CASSFGDRLTDTQYF,TGTGCCAGCAGCTTTGGGGACAGACTCACAGATACGCAGTATTTT
-,TRBD2,TRBJ2-7,TRBV9,CASSPGLAVQYF,TGTGCCAGCAGCCCGGGACTAGCGGTGCAGTACTTC
-,-,TRBJ1-2,TRBV5-8,CASSGLGLGNGYTF,TGTGCCAGCAGCGGATTGGGGCTGGGGAATGGCTACACCTTC
-,-,TRBJ2-6,TRBV10-3,CAINGPGANVLTF,TGTGCCATCAATGGGCCTGGGGCCAACGTCCTGACTTTC
-,TRBD2,TRBJ2-1,TRBV2,CASSPGLGSYNEQFF,TGTGCCAGCAGTCCGGGACTAGGCTCCTACAATGAGCAGTTCTTC
-,TRBD2,TRBJ2-3,TRBV29-1,CSVRREGQSTDTQYF,TGCAGCGTCCGTAGGGAGGGCCAATCCACAGATACGCAGTATTTT
once,TRBD1,TRBJ1-1,TRBV6-1,CASSWTGGDTEAFF,TGTGCCAGCAGTTGGACAGGGGGTGACACTGAAGCTTTCTTT
few,-,TRBJ2-7,TRBV6-5,CASSYSRTVSYEQYF,TGTGCCAGCAGTTACTCGAGGACAGTCTCCTACGAGCAGTACTTC
-,TRBD1,TRBJ1-5,TRBV7-8,CASSSRQGVNQPQHF,TGTGCCAGCAGCTCGCGACAGGGGGTCAATCAGCCCCAGCATTTT
-,-,TRBJ2-2,TRBV7-9,CASSLAGRNTGELFF,TGTGCCAGCAGCTTAGCCGGGAGAAACACCGGGGAGCTGTTTTTT
-,TRBD1,TRBJ2-1,TRBV5-6,CASSRGTGEYYNEQFF,TGTGCCAGCAGCCGAGGGACAGGAGAGTACTACAATGAGCAGTTCTTC
-,TRBD1,TRBJ2-7,TRBV6-6,CASSYSIGTAIPEQYF,TGTGCCAGCAGTTACTCGATCGGGACAGCCATCCCCGAGCAGTACTTC
-,-,TRBJ1-3,TRBV12-2,CASRPTGAENTIYF,TGTGCAAGTCGCCCAACAGGGGCCGAAAACACCATATATTTT
-,-,TRBJ2-1,TRBV27,CASSLSRASSYNEQFF,TGTGCCAGCAGTTTATCGCGTGCAAGCTCCTACAATGAGCAGTTCTTC
-,-,TRBJ1-5,TRBV5-8,CASSRRGLYQPQHF,TGTGCCAGCAGCCGGAGGGGTTTGTATCAGCCCCAGCATTTT
-,TRBD1,TRBJ2-7,TRBV11-2,CASSLGSQGAYEQYF,TGTGCCAGCAGCTTAGGTAGTCAGGGGGCCTACGAGCAGTACTTC
few,-,TRBJ2-2,TRBV29-1,CSVAKGEEIGEHRGAVF,TGCAGCGTTGCAAAAGGAGAGGAGATAGGTGAACACCGGGGAGCTGTTTTT
-,-,TRBJ2-3,TRBV14,CASSQTTSPKQYF,TGTGCCAGCAGCCAGACTACTAGTCCAAAGCAGTATTTT
-,-,TRBJ2-3,TRBV27,CASTGAWGTDTQYF,TGTGCCAGCACAGGGGCCTGGGGCACAGATACGCAGTATTTT
-,-,TRBJ1-1,TRBV15,CATSRDRQTNTEAFF,TGTGCCACCAGCAGAGATAGACAGACTAACACTGAAGCTTTCTTT
-,TRBD1,TRBJ2-2,TRBV11-3,CASSPGQGGTGELFF,TGTGCCAGCAGCCCCGGACAGGGGGGCACCGGGGAGCTGTTTTTT
-,TRBD1,TRBJ1-1,TRBV5-6,CASSSTGQGAGEAFF,TGTGCCAGCAGCTCGACTGGGCAGGGGGCGGGTGAAGCTTTCTTT
-,-,TRBJ2-1,TRBV5-4,CASSLASRMGNEQFF,TGTGCCAGCAGCTTGGCTAGCAGGATGGGCAATGAGCAGTTCTTC
-,-,TRBJ2-5,TRBV7-2,CASSWIPTGQILVETQYF,TGTGCCAGCAGCTGGATCCCGACTGGACAGATCCTCGTGGAGACCCAGTACTTC
-,-,TRBJ2-3,TRBV30,CAFTPGRNYRDTQYF,TGTGCCTTCACCCCAGGGCGGAATTACAGAGATACGCAGTATTTT
-,TRBD1,TRBJ2-7,TRBV30,CAWSVSPKIRTGYEQYF,TGTGCCTGGAGTGTATCACCCAAAATCCGGACAGGCTACGAGCAGTACTTC
once,TRBD1,TRBJ2-2,TRBV28,CASSPTLRFTGDTGELFF,TGTGCCAGCAGTCCCACCCTCCGCTTCACAGGGGACACCGGGGAGCTGTTTTTT
-,TRBD1,TRBJ1-6,TRBV15,CATSRDRGAPLHF,TGTGCCACCAGCAGAGACAGGGGGGCACCCCTCCACTTT
-,-,TRBJ2-3,TRBV9,CASSVARIPGADTQYF,TGTGCCAGCAGCGTAGCTCGGATCCCGGGAGCAGATACGCAGTATTTT
-,TRBD1,TRBJ1-2,TRBV29-1,CSVGDRAYGYTF,TGCAGCGTTGGGGACAGGGCCTATGGCTACACCTTC
-,-,TRBJ2-1,TRBV18,CASSPVNQGREQFF,TGTGCCAGCTCACCCGTAAACCAGGGGCGTGAGCAGTTCTTC
once,TRBD1,TRBJ2-7,TRBV5-4,CASSLSGGNEQYF,TGTGCCAGCAGCTTGTCAGGGGGAAACGAGCAGTACTTC
-,TRBD2,TRBJ2-3,TRBV11-2,CASSGTSARRDTQYF,TGTGCCAGCAGCGGGACTAGCGCCCGACGGGATACGCAGTATTTT
-,-,TRBJ2-6,TRBV7-9,CASSSDRLGANVLTF,TGTGCCAGCAGCTCTGACAGACTTGGGGCCAACGTCCTGACTTTC
-,-,TRBJ2-6,TRBV11-3,CASSGGRQPGANVLTF,TGTGCCAGCAGCGGAGGGCGACAGCCTGGGGCCAACGTCCTGACTTTC
-,TRBD1,TRBJ1-2,TRBV19,CASQRQGRQGYTF,TGTGCCAGCCAAAGACAGGGGCGACAAGGCTACACCTTC